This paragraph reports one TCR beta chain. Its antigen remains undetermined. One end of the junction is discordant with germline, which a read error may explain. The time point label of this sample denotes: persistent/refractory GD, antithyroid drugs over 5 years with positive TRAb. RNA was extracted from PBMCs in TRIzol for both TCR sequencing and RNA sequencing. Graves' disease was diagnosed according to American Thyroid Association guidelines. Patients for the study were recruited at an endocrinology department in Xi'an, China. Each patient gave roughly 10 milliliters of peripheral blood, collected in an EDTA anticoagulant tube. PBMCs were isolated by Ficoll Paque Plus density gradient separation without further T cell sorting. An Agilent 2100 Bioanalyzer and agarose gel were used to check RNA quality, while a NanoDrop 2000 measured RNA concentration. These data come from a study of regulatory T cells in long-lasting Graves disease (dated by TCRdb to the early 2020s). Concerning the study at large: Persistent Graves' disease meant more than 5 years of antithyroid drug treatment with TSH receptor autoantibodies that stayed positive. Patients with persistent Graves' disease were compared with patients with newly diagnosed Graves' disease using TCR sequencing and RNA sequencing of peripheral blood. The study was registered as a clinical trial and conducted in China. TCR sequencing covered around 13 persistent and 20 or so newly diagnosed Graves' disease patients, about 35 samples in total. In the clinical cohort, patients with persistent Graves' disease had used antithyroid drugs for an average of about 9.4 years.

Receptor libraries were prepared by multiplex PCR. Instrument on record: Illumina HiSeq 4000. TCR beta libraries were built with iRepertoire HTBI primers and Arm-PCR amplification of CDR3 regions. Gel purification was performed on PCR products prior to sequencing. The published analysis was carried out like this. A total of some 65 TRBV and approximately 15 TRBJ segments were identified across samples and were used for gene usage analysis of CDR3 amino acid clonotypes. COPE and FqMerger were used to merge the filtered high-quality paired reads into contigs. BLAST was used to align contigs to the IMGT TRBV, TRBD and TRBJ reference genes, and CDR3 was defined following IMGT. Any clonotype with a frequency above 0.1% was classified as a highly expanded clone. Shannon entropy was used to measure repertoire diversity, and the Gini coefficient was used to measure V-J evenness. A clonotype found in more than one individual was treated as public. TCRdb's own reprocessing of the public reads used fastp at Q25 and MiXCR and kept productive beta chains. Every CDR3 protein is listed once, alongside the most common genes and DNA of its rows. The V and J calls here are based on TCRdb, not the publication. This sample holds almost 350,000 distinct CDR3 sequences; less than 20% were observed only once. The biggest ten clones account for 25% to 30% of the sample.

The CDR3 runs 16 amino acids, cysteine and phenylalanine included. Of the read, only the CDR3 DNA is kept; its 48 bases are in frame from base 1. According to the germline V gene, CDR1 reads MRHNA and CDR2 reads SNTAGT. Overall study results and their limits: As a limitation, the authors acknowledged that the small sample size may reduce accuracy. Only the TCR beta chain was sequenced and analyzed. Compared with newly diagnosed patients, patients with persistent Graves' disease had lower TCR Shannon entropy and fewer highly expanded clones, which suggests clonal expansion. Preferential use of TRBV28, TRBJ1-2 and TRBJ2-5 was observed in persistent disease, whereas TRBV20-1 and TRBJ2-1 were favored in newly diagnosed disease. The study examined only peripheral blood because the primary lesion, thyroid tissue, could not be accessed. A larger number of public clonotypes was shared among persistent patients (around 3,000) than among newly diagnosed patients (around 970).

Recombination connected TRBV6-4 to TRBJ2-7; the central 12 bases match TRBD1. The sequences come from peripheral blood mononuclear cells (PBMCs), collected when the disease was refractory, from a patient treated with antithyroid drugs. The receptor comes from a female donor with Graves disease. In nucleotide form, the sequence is TGTGCCAGCAGTTACCCCTCCGGGACAGGGGGCTACGGGCAGTACTTC. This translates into CASSYPSGTGGYGQYF.